This TCR beta chain is drawn from a study of shared clonotypes between healthy human individuals. General study results and limits: Sampling covered blood only; tissue repertoires likely differ. A reduction in generation probabilities was seen for non-shared clonotypes relative to those shared by all four donors. Larger richness was generally estimated for naive than memory subsets.

This CDR3 is 16 amino acids long. CDR1 SGHVS and CDR2 FQNEAQ come from the germline V gene. V trimming: 5 bases; J trimming: 2 bases; junction bases outside the gene matches: 8. Assay used: immunoSEQ multiplex PCR; TCRdb lists only in-frame clones, some missing. The data show approximately 1,500,000 clones, approximately 98% seen once. This clone was picked up one time. The antigen is undetermined. The receptor was derived from a man aged 30 to 45 in good health. V is TRBV7-8 and J is TRBJ1-2; 10 bases line up with TRBD1. The sequencing input was naive CD4+ T cells sorted from blood. Subset: CD45RA+ positively selected. The CDR3 bases are TGTGCCAGCAGCGTAAGGGACAGGGGTGGAAACTATGGCTACACCTTC. Amino acid sequence: CASSVRDRGGNYGYTF.